One and the same sample provided the 17 T cell receptor beta chains below, sequenced in a study of radiation and T cells in renal cell carcinoma (TCRdb year 2020). In light of the paper, this sample's time point label describes: baseline pretreatment blood. This specimen's treatment or condition label, interpreted: 15 Gy SBRT to primary tumor, nephrectomy 4 weeks later. Libraries were constructed by the immunoSEQ multiplex PCR assay. Drawn from immuneACCESS, this table holds only the in-frame rearrangements with V and J called that TCRdb kept. Clones are partly lost; checked studies trace under half to an unresolved V gene and leave the rest unexplained. In all, the sample holds about 130,000 clones, and roughly 90% of those were seen once. 12% of the sample comes from the top ten. Sequences were derived from blood, sampled from a patient whose treatment included radiotherapy and nephrectomy. The origin of the receptors is a woman aged 45-59 years with renal cell carcinoma.

The chain is built from TRBV7-2 and TRBJ2-2; weak D call: TRBD1 (5 bases). V lost 1 base and J 7 bases, leaving 10 bases between the germline ends. Germline assignment: CDR1 SGHTA and CDR2 FQGNSA. The CDR3 loop spans 14 amino acids. This CDR3 reads CASSLDPRGGELFF. The CDR3 DNA is TGTGCCAGCAGCTTAGATCCTAGGGGCGGGGAGCTGTTTTTT.

The chain is built from TRBV19 and TRBJ1-2; the D is unclear. The CDR3 consists of 14 residues. Trimming removed 8 bases at V and 2 bases at J, with 15 bases between. CDR1 is LNHDA and CDR2 is SQIVND in the germline V gene (reference sequence). CDR3 sequence reads: CASRTGSRNYGYTF. The CDR3 nucleotides are TGTGCCAGTCGAACGGGATCTCGAAACTATGGCTACACCTTC.

The rearrangement joins TRBV6-5 to TRBJ2-3; D possibly corresponds to TRBD1 (6 bases). V was cut by 8 bases and J by 2 bases, with 11 bases left in between. In germline, CDR1 is MNHEY, CDR2 SVGAGI. This CDR3 spans 13 amino acids. The chain's CDR3 is CASQGLYTDTQYF. The CDR3 nucleotides are TGTGCCAGCCAGGGGTTATACACAGATACGCAGTATTTT.

The chain is built from TRBV7-9 and TRBJ2-4; perhaps D is TRBD1 or TRBD2 (6 bases each). Looked up from germline, CDR1 is SEHNR and CDR2 is FQNEAQ (reference sequence). The ends were cut back, 1 base at V and 1 base at J, with 14 bases in the middle. This CDR3 has 17 residues. The CDR3: CASSLVTGGTAKNIQYF. DNA of the CDR3: TGTGCCAGCAGCTTAGTAACCGGGGGCACGGCCAAAAACATTCAGTACTTC.

Comments on this clone: The same CDR3 can be traced to other DNA sequences in this sample. The chain recombines TRBV7-6 with TRBJ1-5, with 7 nucleotides matching TRBD1. This CDR3 region has 13 residues. J gave up 6 bases and V 5 bases, and 4 bases lay outside the gene matches. Per the germline V gene, CDR1 is SGHVS and CDR2 is FNYEAQ. The CDR3, as DNA: TGTGCCAGCAGCCCAAGGACAGGTCAGCCCCAGCATTTT. It encodes CASSPRTGQPQHF.

This sequence joins TRBV19 and TRBJ2-4; 12 nucleotides line up with TRBD2. Germline CDR1 is LNHDA and CDR2 is SQIVND (reference sequence). The CDR3 covers 19 residues. Trimming cost V 2 bases and J 1 base; bases outside gene matches: 9. The CDR3 loop is CASSIRLLAGGLAKNIQYF. The CDR3 DNA reads TGTGCCAGTAGTATAAGGTTGCTAGCGGGGGGGCTTGCCAAAAACATTCAGTACTTC.

The V call is TRBV5-1, the J call TRBJ2-1; 12 bases are a match to TRBD2. Germline CDR1 reads SGHRS; CDR2 reads YFSETQ. The CDR3 runs 17 residues. The V gene end was trimmed by 3 bases and the J gene end by 9 bases; junction bases not matched to a gene: 13. The CDR3 nucleotides read TGCGCCAGCAGCTCAACCTCCCTAGCGGGGGGGCCAATTGAGCAGTTCTTC. Its protein is CASSSTSLAGGPIEQFF.

This chain connects TRBV5-5 to TRBJ1-1; no clear D. Trimming pared 1 base from V and 7 bases from J, leaving 11 bases between. CDR1 and CDR2 from the germline V gene are SGHKS and YYEKEE (reference sequence). This CDR3 has 13 amino acids. The CDR3 loop is CASSLTTGYEAFF. As DNA, the CDR3 is TGTGCCAGCAGCTTGACGACCGGATATGAAGCTTTCTTT.

The chain is built from TRBV2 and TRBJ2-5; no definite D call. The CDR3 length is 13 residues. V lost 7 bases and J lost 1, with 10 bases in between. Germline V lookup: CDR1 SNHLY, CDR2 FYNNEI. CDR3 nucleotide sequence: TGTGCCAGCAATAGGGCCATCCAAGAGACCCAGTACTTC. Encoded protein: CASNRAIQETQYF.

This chain uses TRBV4-1 with TRBJ2-5, with D perhaps matching TRBD2 (6 bases). V was cut by 4 bases and J by 0 bases, with 21 bases left in between. Germline CDR1 is MGHRA and CDR2 is YSYEKL. The CDR3 runs to 18 residues. In DNA, the CDR3 is TGCGCCAGCAGCCTCGAGCGGGCTAGGGCTTCGTACCAAGAGACCCAGTACTTC. It yields the protein CASSLERARASYQETQYF.

The rearrangement links TRBV25-1 to TRBJ1-3; unclear D gene. The germline gives CDR1 MGHDK, CDR2 SYGVNS. The V gene lost 7 bases and the J gene lost 0 bases, with 7 bases spanning the gap. The CDR3 is 13 amino acids. CDR3 nucleotide sequence: TGTGCCAGCACAACCTACTCTGGAAACACCATATATTTT. Translating it yields CASTTYSGNTIYF.

This clone was seen once. J is TRBJ2-5 and V is TRBV25-1; TRBD2 matches 7 bases. The CDR3 sequence is 17 residues long. The ends lost 3 bases at V and 2 bases at J; junction bases unmatched: 12. Germline V gene data show CDR1 as MGHDK and CDR2 as SYGVNS. In DNA, the CDR3 is TGTGCCAGCAGTGATAAGCCTTCACGGGGACTACAAGAGACCCAGTACTTC. It yields the protein CASSDKPSRGLQETQYF.

The rearrangement joins TRBV9 to TRBJ2-1, with D hard to call. V shed 4 bases and J shed 6 bases, with 11 bases lying between them. The CDR3 contains 13 residues. Germline V gene sequence: CDR1 SGDLS, CDR2 YYNGEE. In DNA form, the CDR3 reads TGTGCCAGCAGCCCCTTATCCCTCAATGAGCAGTTCTTC. Protein product: CASSPLSLNEQFF.

J is TRBJ2-3 and V is TRBV5-1, with 8 positions matching TRBD1. Germline-derived CDR1 and CDR2 are SGHRS and YFSETQ. The CDR3 contains 15 residues. V was pared by 4 bases and J by 6 bases, with 10 bases of the junction left unmatched. The CDR3 nucleotides are TGCGCCAGCAGCCCATGGACAGGGTCGGTCGATACGCAGTATTTT. It translates to CASSPWTGSVDTQYF.

V gene TRBV7-2 combines with J gene TRBJ1-2, with 8 bases that match TRBD1. This CDR3 comprises 15 residues. The V gene end was trimmed by 3 bases and the J gene end by 5 bases; junction bases not matched to a gene: 8. Per the germline V gene, CDR1 is SGHTA and CDR2 is FQGNSA. CDR3 sequence: CASSFGQGAGYGYTF. The CDR3 coding sequence is TGTGCCAGCAGCTTTGGCCAGGGGGCTGGGTATGGCTACACCTTC.

The rearrangement joins TRBV6-1 to TRBJ1-6, with D possibly matching TRBD1 (5 bases). The CDR3 totals 13 residues. The germline gives CDR1 MNHNS, CDR2 SASEGT. V was shortened by 0 bases and J by 8 bases, with 5 bases between the two germline ends. CDR3 sequence reads: CASSEAGDSPLHF. The CDR3 DNA reads as TGTGCCAGCAGTGAAGCGGGGGATTCACCCCTCCACTTT.

The rearrangement links TRBV6-5 to TRBJ1-2; TRBD1 aligns across 7 bases. The CDR3 consists of 15 residues. In germline, CDR1 is MNHEY, CDR2 SVGAGI. V shed 0 bases and J 8 bases; nucleotides not matched to a gene: 9. Written as DNA, the CDR3 is TGTGCCAGCAGTTACTCAGGGGGCGAGTTACAAGGCTACACCTTC. This encodes CASSYSGGELQGYTF.